This T cell receptor beta chain was observed in a study of cytomegalovirus exposure and HLA in healthy donors. Germline V gene sequence: CDR1 SGHRS, CDR2 YFSETQ. The CDR3 totals 14 residues. Concerning this clone itself: What it binds is not known. One end of the junction fails to match germline, which may point to a read error.

Libraries were prepared by immunoSEQ multiplex PCR; TCRdb keeps only in-frame clonotypes and omits some of them. Among about 150,000 clones, 87% were seen once, and the ten largest hold under 5%. While the first cohort had several hundred subjects, the donors belonged to the separate validation cohort of roughly 130 subjects. The study, taken as a whole, reports: The study put 150 or so TCR beta chains on its list as cytomegalovirus-associated. Most TCRs appeared rarely, but some public TCRs recurred in many donors.

This sequence originates from a man aged 18 to 30 in good health and CMV-seropositive. The specimen sequenced was PBMCs. The chain recombines TRBV5-1 with TRBJ2-7; tentative D call: TRBD2 (5 bases). CDR3 sequence reads: CASSFSPGSYEQYF. The CDR3 nucleotides are TGCGCCAGCAGCTTTTCCCCGGGGTCCTATGAGCAGTACTTC.